These 23 T cell receptor beta chains were all obtained from the same sample, sequenced in a study of blood T cell repertoires in COVID-19. This table comes from immunoSEQ multiplex PCR, and its TCRdb copy is limited to in-frame clones, with some not included. In the table there are over 120,000 clones, 84% of which are singletons. The sequenced material came from peripheral blood. Receptors were obtained from a man in his 60s with active or convalescent COVID-19.

This clone was detected only once. This chain connects TRBV4-1 to TRBJ2-7; TRBD1 might be the D (5 bases). The CDR3 runs to 15 residues. The ends were cut back, 0 bases at V and 2 bases at J, with 11 bases in the middle. Germline lookup yields CDR1 MGHRA and CDR2 YSYEKL. CDR3 nucleotide sequence: TGCGCCAGCAGCCAAGAATGGGGCGGAGCCTACGAGCAGTACTTC. Translating gives CASSQEWGGAYEQYF.

The table lists this clone with a few counts. The V call is TRBV27, the J call TRBJ1-2; 8 bases line up with TRBD1. The ends lost 5 bases at V and 6 bases at J; junction bases unmatched: 11. Germline CDR1 reads MNHEY; CDR2 reads SMNVEV (reference sequence). The CDR3 length is 15 residues. The CDR3 DNA is TGTGCCAGCAGTCTATTACGGACAGGGAGCGATGGCTACACCTTC. Translating it yields CASSLLRTGSDGYTF.

DNA of the CDR3: TGTGCCAGCAGCCTACCCCGGGAGCAGTTCTTC. Its protein is CASSLPREQFF. This sequence joins TRBV7-6 and TRBJ2-1; no clear D gene. Germline assignment: CDR1 SGHVS and CDR2 FNYEAQ. Trimming cost V 5 bases and J 10 bases, with 9 bases left between them. The CDR3 sequence is 11 residues long.

The V gene is TRBV4-1, the J gene TRBJ1-1; TRBD1 matches 10 bases. Germline V gives CDR1 MGHRA, CDR2 YSYEKL. V trimming: 3 bases; J trimming: 5 bases; junction bases outside the gene matches: 6. The CDR3 has 15 residues. The CDR3 DNA is TGCGCCAGCAGCCAGTTTGACAGGGGGCAGACTGAAGCTTTCTTT. As protein: CASSQFDRGQTEAFF.

The gene calls are TRBV10-3 and TRBJ2-2, with TRBD2 matching 11 bases. Trimming took 0 bases from V and 6 from J; bases not matched to a gene: 6. This CDR3 has 17 residues. Germline V CDR1 and CDR2: ENHRY, SYGVKD. The chain's CDR3 is CAISESASGRYAGELFF. As DNA, the CDR3 is TGTGCCATCAGTGAGTCCGCTAGCGGGAGGTATGCCGGGGAGCTGTTTTTT.

The chain carries TRBV19 and TRBJ2-3; 8 bases align to TRBD2. The junction had 14 bases not matched to a gene; V was cut back by 10 bases and J by 5 bases. The V gene's germline CDR1 is LNHDA and CDR2 SQIVND (reference sequence). The CDR3 runs 15 residues. The CDR3 is CANTPGGAIEDTQYF. The CDR3 coding sequence is TGTGCCAATACACCCGGGGGGGCCATTGAAGATACGCAGTATTTT.

The chain employs TRBV5-6 and TRBJ2-7; D ambiguous. V was shortened by 2 bases and J by 7 bases, with 10 bases between the two germline ends. The CDR3 is made up of 12 amino acids. Germline values: CDR1 SGHDT, CDR2 YYEEEE. Written as DNA, the CDR3 is TGTGCCAGCAGCTTAAGAGGTGGGGAGCAGTACGTC. This translates into CASSLRGGEQYV.

The V gene is TRBV7-2, the J gene TRBJ1-3; no reliable D call. Germline V gene lookup returns CDR1 SGHTA and CDR2 FQGNSA. There are 14 residues in the CDR3. Trimming took 3 bases from V and 4 from J, leaving 10 bases between them. CDR3 nucleotide sequence: TGTGCCAGCAGCTTTAAACGGTCGGGAAACACCATATATTTT. Amino acids: CASSFKRSGNTIYF.

CDR3 loop: CASSPSGGAGNEQFF. CDR3 sequence (DNA): TGTGCCAGCAGTCCTAGCGGGGGGGCCGGGAATGAGCAGTTCTTC. The chain carries TRBV2 and TRBJ2-1; 12 bases are shared with TRBD2. J was trimmed by 7 bases and V by 5 bases; bases with no gene match: 6. The CDR3 runs to 15 residues. The germline V gene has CDR1 SNHLY and CDR2 FYNNEI. The full variable domain, completed using reference TRBV2 and TRBJ2-1, is EPEVTQTPSHQVTQMGQEVILRCVPISNHLYFYWYRQILGQKVEFLVSFYNNEISEKSEIFDDQFSVERPDGSNFTLKIRSTKLEDSAMYFCASSPSGGAGNEQFFGPGTRLTVL.

This clone was detected only once. The chain couples TRBV21-1 to TRBJ1-2. TRBV21-1 is labeled a pseudogene. The CDR3 loop spans 15 amino acids. Here the CDR3 reads CASSKALGQSGGYTF. In nucleotides, the CDR3 is TGTGCCAGCAGCAAAGCACTGGGCCAGTCGGGAGGCTACACCTTC.

This clone appeared a few times. The gene calls are TRBV6-4 and TRBJ2-2; TRBD1 matches 7 bases. The CDR3 contains 14 residues. CDR1 and CDR2 (germline): MRHNA, SNTAGT. Losses at the gene ends were 5 bases for V and 5 bases for J; bases not matched to a gene: 5. The CDR3 here is CASSPNRGTGELFF. CDR3 DNA sequence: TGTGCCAGCAGTCCGAACAGGGGAACCGGGGAGCTGTTTTTT.

The V and J genes are TRBV6-2 or TRBV6-3 and TRBJ1-2; no reliable D call. Germline V gene lookup returns CDR1 MNHEY and CDR2 SVGEGT. The length of the CDR3 is 12 residues. Between the trimmed V and J ends, which lost 1 base and 6 bases, there was a span of 6 bases. CDR3 loop: CASSYFGDGYTF. The CDR3 DNA follows: TGTGCCAGCAGTTACTTCGGAGATGGCTACACCTTC.

The V call is TRBV29-1, the J call TRBJ1-1; D ambiguous. The CDR3 is made up of 11 amino acids. Germline V CDR1 and CDR2: SQVTM, ANQGSEA. V was cut by 5 bases and J by 1 base, with 5 bases left in between. The CDR3 DNA reads TGCAGCGTTTACGGGAACACTGAAGCTTTCTTT. It specifies CSVYGNTEAFF. Full variable domain (remainder filled in from reference TRBV29-1 and TRBJ1-1): SAVISQKPSRDICQRGTSLTIQCQVDSQVTMMFWYRQQPGQSLTLIATANQGSEATYESGFVIDKFPISRPNLTFSTLTVSNMSPEDSSIYLCSVYGNTEAFFGQGTRLTVV.

The gene calls are TRBV27 and TRBJ1-4, with TRBD1 matching 8 bases. CDR1 and CDR2 from the germline V gene are MNHEY and SMNVEV (reference sequence). V shed 6 bases, J shed 7 bases, and the junction held 16 bases outside the gene matches. This CDR3 contains 17 residues. CDR3 region: CASRRDRGFRESEKLFF. The DNA for the CDR3 is TGTGCCAGCAGAAGAGACAGGGGTTTCAGGGAGAGTGAAAAACTGTTTTTT.

The genes are TRBV7-8 and TRBJ1-1; D is unresolved. V was trimmed by 3 bases and J by 6 bases, leaving 17 bases between them. The CDR3 is made up of 15 amino acids. Germline V lookup: CDR1 SGHVS, CDR2 FQNEAQ. The CDR3 DNA follows: TGTGCCAGCAGCTTGGAATACATCCGCCGGGCTGAAGCTTTCTTT. Protein: CASSLEYIRRAEAFF.

The V call is TRBV27, the J call TRBJ2-1; possible D gene TRBD2, 5 bases. Germline CDR1 reads MNHEY; CDR2 reads SMNVEV (reference sequence). The length of the CDR3 is 13 residues. Trimming removed 2 bases at V and 7 bases at J, with 9 bases between. The CDR3 DNA reads TGTGCCAGCAGTTTAGTAGCGCGGAATGAGCAGTTCTTC. Its protein is CASSLVARNEQFF.

The V call is TRBV7-8, the J call TRBJ1-5; possible D gene TRBD1, 5 bases. CDR1 is SGHVS and CDR2 is FQNEAQ in the germline V gene. Trimming took 5 bases from V and 4 from J, leaving 9 bases between them. The CDR3 is 13 amino acids. CDR3 sequence: CASSETGNQPQHF. CDR3 bases: TGTGCCAGCAGCGAAACAGGAAATCAGCCCCAGCATTTT. Drawing the rest from reference TRBV7-8 and TRBJ1-5, the complete variable domain is GAGVSQSPRYKVAKRGQDVALRCDPISGHVSLFWYQQALGQGPEFLTYFQNEAQLDKSGLPSDRFFAERPEGSVSTLKIQRTQQEDSAVYLCASSETGNQPQHFGDGTRLSIL.

The chain couples TRBV27 to TRBJ1-1, with 9 bases aligning to TRBD1. The CDR3 has 14 residues. Germline trimming cut 4 bases from V and 6 bases from J; bases unmatched to any gene: 6. The germline CDR1 and CDR2 sequences are MNHEY and SMNVEV (reference sequence). Written as DNA, the CDR3 is TGTGCCAGCAGTTCCAATCGACAGGGGGCTGAAGCTTTCTTT. Amino acids: CASSSNRQGAEAFF.

This clone was seen just once. This sequence joins TRBV7-2 and TRBJ2-1, with 12 bases fitting TRBD2. With 1 base clipped from V and 7 bases from J, the junction kept 2 bases outside the gene matches. The CDR3 has 15 residues. The germline CDR1 and CDR2 sequences are SGHTA and FQGNSA. The CDR3, as DNA: TGTGCCAGCAGCTTAGATCTAGCGGGAGGGAATGAGCAGTTCTTC. It translates to CASSLDLAGGNEQFF.

This clone was recorded only once. Additional DNA sequences in this sample encode the identical CDR3. V is TRBV18 and J is TRBJ2-2, with TRBD1 as a possible D gene (5 bases). The CDR3 has 15 residues. Germline V gives CDR1 KGHSH, CDR2 LQKENI. Trimming removed 3 bases from V and 1 base from J, with 9 bases in between. The CDR3 loop is CASSPDRKNTGELFF. The CDR3 bases are TGTGCCAGCTCACCCGACAGAAAGAACACCGGGGAGCTGTTTTTT.

This clone was counted a single time. The CDR3 loop is CASADNTEAFF. CDR3 DNA sequence: TGTGCCAGCGCAGATAACACTGAAGCTTTCTTT. The chain links TRBV6-5 to TRBJ1-1, with D uncertain. This CDR3 comprises 11 residues. Per germline, CDR1 MNHEY and CDR2 SVGAGI. V lost 8 bases to trimming and J lost 2 bases, with 6 bases between them.

V gene TRBV11-3 combines with J gene TRBJ2-7; TRBD1 matches 10 bases. CDR1 is SGHNT and CDR2 is YENEEA in the germline V gene. This CDR3 is built from 15 residues. J lost 4 bases, V lost 8 bases, and 11 bases had no gene match. The CDR3: CASRQTGTGEYEQYF. In DNA form, the CDR3 reads TGTGCCAGCCGGCAGACCGGGACAGGGGAATACGAGCAGTACTTC.

This clone was recorded many times. The rearrangement joins TRBV3-1 (or the pseudogene TRBV3-2) to TRBJ1-2, with TRBD1 matching 8 bases. Germline CDR1 LGHDT, CDR2 YNNKEL (reference sequence). The CDR3 sequence is 14 residues long. Trimming took 4 bases from V and 7 from J; bases not matched to a gene: 8. CDR3 in DNA: TGTGCCAGCAGCCCCCTAGACAGGGGTGGTGGCTACACCTTC. This encodes CASSPLDRGGGYTF.